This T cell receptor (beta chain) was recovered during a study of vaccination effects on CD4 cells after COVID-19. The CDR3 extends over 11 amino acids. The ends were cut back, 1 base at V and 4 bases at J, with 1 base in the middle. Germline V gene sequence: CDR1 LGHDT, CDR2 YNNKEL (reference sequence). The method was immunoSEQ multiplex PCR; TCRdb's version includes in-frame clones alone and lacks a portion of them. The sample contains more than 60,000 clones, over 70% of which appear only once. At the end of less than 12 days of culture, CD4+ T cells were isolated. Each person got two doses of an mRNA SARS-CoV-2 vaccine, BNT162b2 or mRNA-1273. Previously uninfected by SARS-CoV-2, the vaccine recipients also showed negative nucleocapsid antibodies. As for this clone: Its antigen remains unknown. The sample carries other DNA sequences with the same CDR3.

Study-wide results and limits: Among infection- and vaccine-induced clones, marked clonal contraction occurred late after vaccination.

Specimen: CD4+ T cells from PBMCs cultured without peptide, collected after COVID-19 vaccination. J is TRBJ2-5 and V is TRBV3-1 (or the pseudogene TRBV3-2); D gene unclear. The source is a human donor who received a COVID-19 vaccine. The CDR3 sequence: CASSQVETQYF. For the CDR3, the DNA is TGTGCCAGCAGCCAAGTAGAGACCCAGTACTTC.